This T cell receptor beta chain was recovered during a study of cytomegalovirus exposure and HLA in healthy donors. Overall study: Sequencing of about 179 million T cells in an earlier analysis found approximately 120 million unique TCR beta sequences.

Study-level results: A later analysis reportedly found that, within productive TCRs, an Asian-associated ancestry cluster had fewer N-insertions than the mean observed across the roughly 630 donors. Sequencing had likely introduced a cluster of highly shared sequence variants as an artifact. Association of a missense DCLRE1C variant with TCR beta V- and J-gene trimming was reported in a later analysis.

In the PCR, 60 Vbeta and 13 Jbeta primers were used. Measured with immunoSEQ multiplex PCR; TCRdb has only the in-frame clones, and not every one. The data contain about 200,000 clones, about 80% of them seen just once; the ten biggest clones take up less than 2%. Turning to this clone: Antigen: not known.

This sequence originates from a male donor in good health and CMV-seronegative. The material sequenced was PBMCs.

CDR3 region: CASSLLSDSTYEQYF. The CDR3 DNA is TGTGCCAGCTCACTCCTCTCGGACAGTACCTACGAGCAGTACTTC. The V call is TRBV18, the J call TRBJ2-7; TRBD1 might be the D (6 bases). Germline CDR1 reads KGHSH; CDR2 reads LQKENI. There are 15 residues in the CDR3. V was trimmed by 4 bases and J by 2 bases, leaving 15 bases between them.